This T cell receptor beta chain was obtained from a study of regulatory T cells in long-lasting Graves disease. Study in general: A definition of persistent Graves' disease required over 5 years of antithyroid drugs plus positive TSH receptor antibodies.

Indicated time point: persistent/refractory GD, antithyroid drugs over 5 years with positive TRAb. Researchers made the TCR library from RNA that was extracted from PBMCs. Germline V gene sequence: CDR1 SNHLY, CDR2 FYNNEI. The CDR3 loop spans 15 amino acids. Assembly of TCR beta libraries relied on iRepertoire HTBI primers together with Arm-PCR of CDR3 regions. A single record per CDR3 protein comes from TCRdb applying MiXCR to the multiplex PCR reads. The table has hundreds of thousands of distinct CDR3 sequences, about 30% seen once. Sequences were derived from peripheral blood mononuclear cells (PBMCs), sampled when the disease was refractory, from a patient treated with antithyroid drugs. The chain joins TRBV2 to TRBJ2-4; 9 nucleotides line up with TRBD2. The DNA end is more similar to TRBJ2-5, so the J call may be wrong. The TCR sequence derives from a female donor with Graves disease. CDR3 bases: TGTGCCAGCAGTGCCATTAGCGGGAGCCGTGAGACCCAGTACTTC. This codes for CASSAISGSRETQYF.